The clone carrying this T cell receptor (beta chain) was detected only once. What it recognizes is unknown. This sample is drawn from a study of T cell responses to AZD1222 COVID-19 vaccine. Study summary: Second doses at about 4 or about 12 weeks were pooled.

The V gene's germline CDR1 is MNHEY and CDR2 SVGAGI. CDR3 length: 14 amino acids. V shed 6 bases and J shed 8 bases, with 19 bases lying between them. Using immunoSEQ multiplex PCR, the repertoire was profiled, and TCRdb retains in-frame clones only, with some absent. The sample lists some 100,000 clones; roughly nine tenths were seen once. Study-wide results and caveats: Regions 160-218 and 743-854 dominated among vaccine-associated CD4 TCRs spanning spike. Clonal diversity may have been underestimated in mostly white British donors. Nearly half of the spike-specific TCRs reportedly recognize variant regions that carry no mutations.

The sample in question was peripheral blood, obtained on day 0 of AZD1222 vaccination. The rearrangement links TRBV6-5 to TRBJ1-2, with D possibly being TRBD1 (5 bases). The clonotype was recovered from an adult in good health. The chain's CDR3 is CASSLMGPWDGYTF. In nucleotides, the CDR3 is TGTGCCAGCAGCTTGATGGGCCCCTGGGACGGCTACACCTTC.